These T cell receptor beta chains were read from a single sample in a study of regulatory T cells in long-lasting Graves disease. TCRdb analysed the multiplex PCR reads with MiXCR anew, one entry per CDR3 protein. The table records over 300,000 distinct CDR3 sequences, 15% to 20% of them present only once. The sample in question was peripheral blood mononuclear cells (PBMCs), obtained when the disease was refractory, from a patient treated with antithyroid drugs. These receptors originate from a female donor with Graves disease. The CDR3 runs from the conserved cysteine through the conserved F or W. The D gene is left open where the match is weak. A row's size may be missing; if present it is once, few, many or a size class.

- | few | TRBJ1-5 | TRBV2 | TGTGCCAGCAGTGACACTCGGGGGGTTAGCAATCAGCCCCAGCATTTT | CASSDTRGVSNQPQHF
- | - | TRBJ2-7 | TRBV18 | TGTGCCAGCTCACCTACGTACCATCTCCGCGACACTCCCTACGAGCAGTACTTC | CASSPTYHLRDTPYEQYF
TRBD2 | many | TRBJ2-7 | TRBV5-6 | TGTGCCAGCAGCCATAGGACTAGGAACCCCCAGCGGTACTTC | CASSHRTRNPQRYF
TRBD1 | - | TRBJ1-1 | TRBV25-1 | TGTGCCAGCGCCCGGGGACAGGGGGTTACTGAAGCTTTCTTT | CASARGQGVTEAFF
- | - | TRBJ2-2 | TRBV29-1 | TGCAGCGTTGAAGTGGGGAACACCGGGGAGCTGTTTTTT | CSVEVGNTGELFF
TRBD1 | few | TRBJ1-1 | TRBV7-9 | TGTGCCAGCAGCTTATCCTCAGGGGGGAGAGGTGGCACTGAAGCTTTCTTT | CASSLSSGGRGGTEAFF
- | many | TRBJ1-1 | TRBV6-1 | TGTGCCAGCACGTATAACCTGGGGACTGAAGCTTTCTTT | CASTYNLGTEAFF
- | - | TRBJ1-1 | TRBV5-1 | TGCGCCAGCAGCTTGATTGAAAACACTGAAGCTTTCTTT | CASSLIENTEAFF
TRBD1 | many | TRBJ2-7 | TRBV10-3 | TGTGCCATCAGTGAACCTAGACAGGGACGCTACGAGCAGTACTTC | CAISEPRQGRYEQYF
TRBD1 | few | TRBJ1-1 | TRBV20-1 | TGCAGTGCTAGACGTGCAGGGGGCAGGAACACTGAAGCTTTCTTT | CSARRAGGRNTEAFF
- | - | TRBJ1-6 | TRBV6-1 | TGTGCCAGCAGTGGACGAAGGGGATTGGGAGGATCACCCCTCCACTTT | CASSGRRGLGGSPLHF
TRBD1 | - | TRBJ1-5 | TRBV13 | TGTGCCAGCAGCCTAACTATGGGACAGGGAAATAGTCAGCCCCAGCATTTT | CASSLTMGQGNSQPQHF
- | few | TRBJ1-2 | TRBV7-2 | TGTGCCAGCAGCTTAGGGGAAAGGGAGAGTTACACCTTC | CASSLGERESYTF
TRBD1 | - | TRBJ2-7 | TRBV20-1 | TGCAGTGCTAGAGTTATAGGGACAGTCGACTACGAGCAGTACTTC | CSARVIGTVDYEQYF
- | - | TRBJ1-4 | TRBV6-2/TRBV6-3 | TGTGCCAGCAGACTGGGACGGATTAATGAAAAACTGTTTTTT | CASRLGRINEKLFF
- | many | TRBJ2-5 | TRBV6-5 | TGTGCCAGCAGTTACTCCTCCCAGGCCACGCAAGAGACCCAGTACTTC | CASSYSSQATQETQYF
- | many | TRBJ1-5 | TRBV28 | TGTGCCAGCAACGGTTACCCCAATCAGCCCCAGCATTTT | CASNGYPNQPQHF
- | few | TRBJ1-5 | TRBV30 | TGTGCCTGGAGTGTAAGGCAGCCCCAAATCATGCCCCAGCATTTT | CAWSVRQPQIMPQHF
- | many | TRBJ1-1 | TRBV11-2 | TGTGCCAGCAGCTTTGGTTTTGTGACTGAAGCTTTCTTT | CASSFGFVTEAFF
- | few | TRBJ1-5 | TRBV7-2 | TGTGCCAGCAGCTTGAAATCCGAACCCCAGCATTTT | CASSLKSEPQHF
- | many | TRBJ2-7 | TRBV2 | TGTGCCATAATAGGGGTTTCCTACGAGCAGTACTTC | CAIIGVSYEQYF
- | - | TRBJ1-4 | TRBV10-3 | TGTGCCATCAGGGGGGATAGGGGCGGTGAAAAACTGTTTTTT | CAIRGDRGGEKLFF
- | many | TRBJ2-7 | TRBV28 | TGTGCCAGCGTTGGTTCCTCTACCTACGAGCAGTACTTC | CASVGSSTYEQYF
- | few | TRBJ1-6 | TRBV5-1 | TGCGCCAGCAGCCTCCGGGCTGGGACAAGTTCACCCCTCCACTTT | CASSLRAGTSSPLHF
- | many | TRBJ1-4 | TRBV10-3 | TGTGCCATCAGTGAGCGCCATGGTGAAAAACTGTTTTTT | CAISERHGEKLFF
- | many | TRBJ2-6 | TRBV5-1 | TGCGCCAGCAGCTTGCGTATGACTGGTCAGGGCAACGTCCTGACTTTC | CASSLRMTGQGNVLTF
TRBD1 | few | TRBJ1-2 | TRBV20-1 | TGCAGTGCTAGATATTACAGGGGAGATGGCTACACCTTC | CSARYYRGDGYTF
- | many | TRBJ2-7 | TRBV3-1 | TGTGCCAGCAGCCAAGATACGGACAGATCCTACGAGCAGTACTTC | CASSQDTDRSYEQYF
- | few | TRBJ1-1 | TRBV7-9 | TGTGCCAGCAGCTCGGGCCTCATGAACACTGAAGCTTTCTTT | CASSSGLMNTEAFF
TRBD1 | many | TRBJ2-7 | TRBV12-3/TRBV12-4 | TGTGCCAGCAGTGCTCGGGGACAGACCTACGAGCAGTACTTC | CASSARGQTYEQYF
TRBD1 | many | TRBJ2-7 | TRBV12-3/TRBV12-4 | TGTGCCAGCAGTCCCGCGGGGACAGGGAGGCACGAGCAGTACTTC | CASSPAGTGRHEQYF
- | - | TRBJ2-7 | TRBV5-1 | TGCGCCAGCAGTCCCGGGCCCTACAAACTAACCTACGAGCAGTACTTC | CASSPGPYKLTYEQYF
- | - | TRBJ2-6 | TRBV5-1 | TGCGCCAGCAGCCTAGGGACCCCCCCGCGCTCTGGGGCCAACGTCCTGACTTTC | CASSLGTPPRSGANVLTF
- | many | TRBJ1-1 | TRBV15 | TGTGCCACCAGCAGAGATAGGGGCCAAACTTATAGGAACACTGAAGCTTTCTTT | CATSRDRGQTYRNTEAFF
- | few | TRBJ1-6 | TRBV18 | TGTGCCAGCTCACCACGGCAGGGTGGTCGCTCACCCCTCCACTTT | CASSPRQGGRSPLHF
TRBD1 | few | TRBJ1-4 | TRBV7-9 | TGTGCCAGCAGCCAGGGACAGTCAACTAATGAAAAACTGTTTTTT | CASSQGQSTNEKLFF
- | many | TRBJ2-7 | TRBV2 | TGTGCCAGCAGGGTTGACAGGTGGACCTACGAGCAGTACTTC | CASRVDRWTYEQYF
- | - | TRBJ2-5 | TRBV3-1 | TGTGCCAGCAGACAAGCCCCCCTAGCGACCCAGTACTTC | CASRQAPLATQYF
- | - | TRBJ2-1 | TRBV2 | TGTGCCAGCAGGGAGTCGAATGAGCAGTTCTTC | CASRESNEQFF
TRBD1 | few | TRBJ1-2 | TRBV20-1 | TGCAGTGCTAAAGAGACAGGGGGCGGGTATGGCTACACCTTC | CSAKETGGGYGYTF
- | many | TRBJ2-5 | TRBV11-2 | TGTGCCAGCAGCTTAACAGTCGCGGAGACCCAGTACTTC | CASSLTVAETQYF
- | many | TRBJ1-1 | TRBV7-9 | TGTGCCGGGGCTGAGGGGAACACTGAAGCTTTCTTT | CAGAEGNTEAFF